Below are 16 T cell receptor beta chains sequenced from a single sample in a study of beta chain features in type 1 diabetes (dated by TCRdb to the late 2010s). Their specific antigens are unknown. The library came from the immunoSEQ multiplex PCR assay. The High Capacity cDNA Reverse Transcription Kit was used to reverse transcribe all of the isolated RNA, meaning that expressed TCRB transcripts were what got sequenced. Sourced from immuneACCESS, this table was stored by TCRdb with only in-frame sequences that have V and J called. A share of the clones is absent; for the studies checked, an unresolved V gene accounts for under half, and the remainder has no known explanation. This sample is represented by about 52,000 clones; 35% to 50% of them were singletons. The ten top clones hold less than 1.5% of the sample. Broad study findings and their caveats: A moderate but significant shortening of TCRB CDR3 length was observed in type 1 diabetes patients in all four CD4+ subsets.

The specimen was Tregs from blood. Explained via the paper, the cell subset or site label denotes: regulatory CD4+ T cells. The receptors were gathered from a man aged 25-45 years with type 1 diabetes.

On this clone: In the same sample, other DNA sequences code for this CDR3. The chain employs TRBV5-4 and TRBJ2-1; 8 positions match TRBD2. After removal of 4 bases from V and 0 bases from J, the junction contained 6 bases not matched to a gene. CDR1 SGHNT and CDR2 YYREEE come from the germline V gene (reference sequence). CDR3 length: 16 residues. CDR3 amino acids: CASSPTSGSSYNEQFF. DNA of the CDR3: TGTGCCAGCAGCCCCACCAGCGGGAGCTCCTACAATGAGCAGTTCTTC.

The chain links TRBV7-2 to TRBJ2-7; D possibly corresponds to TRBD2 (6 bases). The V and J ends lost 0 bases and 6 bases respectively, with 12 bases between them. This CDR3 has 14 residues. Germline V gene data show CDR1 as SGHTA and CDR2 as FQGNSA. CDR3 nucleotides: TGTGCCAGCAGCTTAGCGGGAGGTGCTGGCGAGCAGTACTTC. It is translated as CASSLAGGAGEQYF.

The chain employs TRBV6-5 and TRBJ2-7; maybe TRBD1 (6 bases). The CDR3 runs to 13 residues. Looked up from germline, CDR1 is MNHEY and CDR2 is SVGAGI. The V and J ends lost 6 bases and 2 bases respectively, with 11 bases between them. The CDR3 spells CASSRTAAYEQYF. For the CDR3, the DNA is TGTGCCAGCAGCCGGACAGCAGCCTACGAGCAGTACTTC.

This sequence joins TRBV5-1 and TRBJ2-3, with a possible D match to TRBD1 (5 bases). Germline V gives CDR1 SGHRS, CDR2 YFSETQ. This CDR3 is 18 amino acids long. Trimming removed 5 bases from V and 3 bases from J, with 25 bases in between. DNA for the CDR3: TGCGCCAGCAGGTTTGGCCCCTCGATGCAGGGTAGAACAGATACGCAGTATTTT. It codes for CASRFGPSMQGRTDTQYF.

The rearrangement joins TRBV6-1 to TRBJ2-7; tentative D call: TRBD1 (6 bases). Trimming removed 7 bases at V and 2 bases at J, with 12 bases between. CDR3 size: 13 residues. CDR1 and CDR2 from the germline V gene are MNHNS and SASEGT. The DNA of the CDR3 is TGTGCCAGCACTAAACAGGGAACCTACGAGCAGTACTTC. Translated, it gives CASTKQGTYEQYF.

This clone was counted only a few times. The chain combines TRBV6-6 with TRBJ2-4, with D tentatively TRBD2 (6 bases). V was shortened by 6 bases and J by 6 bases, with 15 bases between the two germline ends. The CDR3 is 14 amino acids. Germline assignment: CDR1 MNHNY and CDR2 SVGAGI (reference sequence). The CDR3 DNA follows: TGTGCCAGCAGGGTCGGGACTCTCCTAAACATTCAGTACTTC. Translating gives CASRVGTLLNIQYF.

This clone was detected a few times. This chain links TRBV7-2 with TRBJ2-7, with TRBD2 matching over 8 bases. Trimming cost V 6 bases and J 0 bases; bases outside gene matches: 7. This CDR3 comprises 15 residues. Germline V gene lookup returns CDR1 SGHTA and CDR2 FQGNSA. For the CDR3, the DNA is TGTGCCAGCAGACCTACTAGCGGTAGCTCCTACGAGCAGTACTTC. It codes for CASRPTSGSSYEQYF.

The V call is TRBV15, the J call TRBJ1-5, with 12 bases aligning to TRBD1. Trimming took 5 bases from V and 15 from J; bases not matched to a gene: 11. Germline V CDR1 and CDR2: LNHNV, YYDKDF (reference sequence). There are 14 residues in the CDR3. The CDR3 DNA sequence: TGTGCCACCAGCGACCGGGACAGGGGGCGACCCACGCATTTT. Residues: CATSDRDRGRPTHF.

The chain uses TRBV6-6 and TRBJ1-1; 8 positions match TRBD1. The CDR3 is made up of 13 amino acids. Germline V gives CDR1 MNHNY, CDR2 SVGAGI (reference sequence). After removal of 6 bases from V and 3 bases from J, the junction contained 3 bases not matched to a gene. The DNA for the CDR3 is TGTGCCAGCAGGGGACAGGAGCACACTGAAGCTTTCTTT. Its protein is CASRGQEHTEAFF.

This clone was picked up a small number of times. The rearrangement uses TRBV28 and TRBJ1-5; 9 bases fit TRBD1. Germline CDR1 reads MDHEN; CDR2 reads SYDVKM. The ends lost 6 bases at V and 4 bases at J; junction bases unmatched: 7. The CDR3 covers 15 residues. The CDR3 reads CASSTPGTGNQPQHF. CDR3 sequence (DNA): TGTGCCAGCAGCACCCCCGGGACAGGGAATCAGCCCCAGCATTTT. Drawing the rest from reference TRBV28 and TRBJ1-5, the complete variable domain is DVKVTQSSRYLVKRTGEKVFLECVQDMDHENMFWYRQDPGLGLRLIYFSYDVKMKEKGDIPEGYSVSREKKERFSLILESASTNQTSMYLCASSTPGTGNQPQHFGDGTRLSIL.

The rearrangement joins TRBV5-1 to TRBJ2-3; tentative D call: TRBD1 (6 bases). Germline V gene data show CDR1 as SGHRS and CDR2 as YFSETQ. This CDR3 region has 16 residues. V lost 1 base and J lost 1, with 13 bases in between. CDR3 sequence: CASSLQGMEGTDTQYF. CDR3 in DNA: TGCGCCAGCAGCTTGCAGGGGATGGAAGGCACAGATACGCAGTATTTT.

In this sample, this clone turned up a few times. The CDR3 region has the DNA TGCAGCGTTCTCGGTTCTCAAGAGCAGTACTTC. Amino acids: CSVLGSQEQYF. The rearrangement links TRBV29-1 to TRBJ2-7; D call uncertain. Germline V gene lookup returns CDR1 SQVTM and CDR2 ANQGSEA. The CDR3 runs 11 residues. Trimming stripped 5 bases from V and 7 bases from J, with 12 bases between.

This clone turned up a few times. The rearrangement uses TRBV30 and TRBJ1-5; D might be TRBD1 (5 bases). Trimming stripped 5 bases from V and 1 base from J, with 15 bases between. The CDR3 extends over 15 amino acids. The germline V gene encodes CDR1 GTSNPN and CDR2 SVGIG (reference sequence). In DNA form, the CDR3 reads TGTGCCTGGGACTCTGGACACGACAGCAATCAGCCCCAGCATTTT. Its protein is CAWDSGHDSNQPQHF.

This rearrangement joins TRBV28 to TRBJ1-2, with D maybe TRBD1 (5 bases). The CDR3 totals 16 residues. The V end was cut by 1 base, the J end by 6 bases, with 18 bases between. CDR1 and CDR2 (germline): MDHEN, SYDVKM. CDR3 in DNA: TGTGCCAGCAGTTTATCGCGGGCGGGGGGGGAGCATGGCTACACCTTC. Its protein is CASSLSRAGGEHGYTF.

V and J are TRBV10-3 and TRBJ1-6, with 7 positions matching TRBD1. After removal of 2 bases from V and 7 bases from J, the junction contained 5 bases not matched to a gene. In germline, CDR1 is ENHRY, CDR2 SYGVKD. The CDR3 has 15 amino acids. The CDR3 sequence is CAISETGQQNSPLHF. The CDR3 DNA reads as TGTGCCATCAGTGAGACGGGACAGCAAAATTCACCCCTCCACTTT.

The CDR3 spells CASSRQGGQPQHF. For the CDR3, the DNA is TGCGCCAGCAGCCGCCAAGGGGGCCAGCCCCAGCATTTT. The chain couples TRBV4-3 to TRBJ1-5, with TRBD1 matching over 7 bases. With V trimmed by 4 bases and J by 7 bases, 4 bases remained unmatched. Germline loops: CDR1 LGHNA, CDR2 YSLEER. The CDR3 runs 13 residues.